This TCR beta chain was found in a study of CD8 T cells in Susac syndrome. Per the germline V gene, CDR1 is SEHNR and CDR2 is FQNEAQ (reference sequence). The CDR3 spans 14 residues. V was pared by 5 bases and J by 5 bases, with 4 bases of the junction left unmatched. Blood CD8+ and CD4+ T cells underwent high-throughput TCR beta sequencing. In contrast to the negatively isolated CD8+ and CD4+ T cells, TEMRA cells were FACS-enriched. The RNA input was roughly 0.45 to 1 ug, and it was reverse transcribed with random hexamers. Amplification of TCR beta CDR3 used immunoSEQ multiplex PCR across 54 Vbeta and 13 Jbeta. TCRdb itself ran the immunoSEQ multiplex PCR reads through MiXCR, one entry per CDR3 protein. The sample has 130,000 or so distinct CDR3 sequences, approximately 79% seen once; the top ten hold roughly 0.48%.

The sample comprised CD8+ T cells from PBMCs. The rearrangement uses TRBV7-9 and TRBJ1-4; 8 nucleotides match TRBD1. The clonotype originates from a human donor with multiple sclerosis. CDR3 in amino acids: CASSPGTGNEKLFF. The CDR3 nucleotides are TGTGCCAGCAGCCCCGGGACAGGCAATGAAAAACTGTTTTTT. Full variable domain (rest looked up from reference TRBV7-9 and TRBJ1-4): DTGVSQNPRHKITKRGQNVTFRCDPISEHNRLYWYRQTLGQGPEFLTYFQNEAQLEKSRLLSDRFSAERPKGSFSTLEIQRTEQGDSAMYLCASSPGTGNEKLFFGSGTQLSVL.